The clone carrying this T cell receptor (beta chain) was observed at least ten times. Its target is not known. This entry belongs to a study of metastatic and nonmetastatic thyroid tumors. Study in general: Repertoire data that came from the blood and tumor or nodule tissue of malignant and benign thyroid patients were compared. Overall study results and limits: Benign nodules reportedly had significantly lower TCR beta diversity than malignant thyroid tumors in blood and tumor.

All patients reached thyroid surgery having received no treatment beforehand. Germline lookup yields CDR1 SEHNR and CDR2 FQNEAQ (reference sequence). The CDR3 spans 16 residues. Between the trimmed V and J ends, which lost 5 bases and 10 bases, there was a span of 24 bases. Per the original data handling: A distant-metastasis classifier for papillary thyroid cancer was built using CDR3 differences across clinicopathological groups. TCRdb re-called clones from the PCR reads using MiXCR. It is TCRdb's table, rather than the study itself, that gives the V and J calls and clone size. The sample records about 27,000 clones, around 13% being singletons.

This sequence was found in a female donor with papillary thyroid cancer or a benign thyroid nodule (not recorded which). Some clones in this sample may be carry-over from other donors' samples. The chain has TRBV7-9 and TRBJ2-1, with D perhaps assigned TRBD1 or TRBD2 (6 bases each). Sequencing was done on a sample of blood. The CDR3 DNA sequence: TGTGCCAGCAGCCTGCCACAGGGACTGGCCGGCTTGGAGCAGTTCTTC. Amino acid sequence: CASSLPQGLAGLEQFF. Combining the CDR3 with reference TRBV7-9 and TRBJ2-1 gives the whole variable domain DTGVSQNPRHKITKRGQNVTFRCDPISEHNRLYWYRQTLGQGPEFLTYFQNEAQLEKSRLLSDRFSAERPKGSFSTLEIQRTEQGDSAMYLCASSLPQGLAGLEQFFGPGTRLTVL.